The 30 T cell receptor beta chains reported below all come from one sample, sequenced in a study of cytomegalovirus exposure and HLA in healthy donors. Sequencing was performed with immunoSEQ multiplex PCR; in TCRdb, only in-frame clones are kept and a portion is missing. The sample contains 300,000 to 450,000 clones, around 86% of which appear only once. What was sequenced was PBMCs. These receptors all stem from a woman aged 18-29 years in good health and CMV-seronegative.

The chain links TRBV6-5 to TRBJ2-7; 11 bases are a match to TRBD2. The CDR3 consists of 15 residues. Germline V gene data show CDR1 as MNHEY and CDR2 as SVGAGI. The V and J ends lost 6 bases and 2 bases, in that order; junction bases with no gene match: 6. Here the CDR3 DNA reads TGTGCCAGCAGCTACGGGACTAGCGGAACCTACGAGCAGTACTTC. It is translated as CASSYGTSGTYEQYF.

This clone has a single count. J is TRBJ2-7 and V is TRBV29-1; 7 bases are shared with TRBD1. Looked up from germline, CDR1 is SQVTM and CDR2 is ANQGSEA. J lost 3 bases, V lost 6 bases, and 14 bases had no gene match. The CDR3 length is 15 residues. The CDR3 loop reads CSVLYPGTVDYEQYF. In nucleotides, the CDR3 is TGCAGCGTGCTGTACCCCGGGACAGTTGACTACGAGCAGTACTTC.

This clone was picked up one time. The chain combines TRBV6-1 with TRBJ2-1; possibly TRBD1 for D (5 bases). There are 15 residues in the CDR3. Trimming took off 7 bases at V and 11 bases at J, with 24 bases between the two ends. Germline V gene lookup returns CDR1 MNHNS and CDR2 SASEGT. This CDR3 reads CASMGQVSGTMKQFF. As DNA, the CDR3 is TGTGCCAGCATGGGGCAAGTTTCGGGTACAATGAAGCAGTTCTTC.

J is TRBJ2-5 and V is TRBV15; 11 bases match TRBD2. Trimming removed 5 bases from V and 5 bases from J; junction bases left unmatched: 16. The germline V gene has CDR1 LNHNV and CDR2 YYDKDF (reference sequence). The CDR3 loop spans 18 amino acids. The CDR3 coding sequence is TGTGCCACCAGCGACCGTCTGACTAGCGGGGCTTCAGTTGAGACCCAGTACTTC. Translation: CATSDRLTSGASVETQYF.

The chain couples TRBV28 to TRBJ1-2; D remains ambiguous. Trimming shortened V by 5 bases and J by 0 bases, and 19 bases separated the two germline ends. The CDR3 runs to 17 residues. Germline values: CDR1 MDHEN, CDR2 SYDVKM. CDR3: CASSATEQFRANYGYTF. DNA for the CDR3: TGTGCCAGCAGTGCCACGGAGCAATTCCGGGCTAACTATGGCTACACCTTC.

This clone was seen more than once but under ten times. This chain connects TRBV4-1 to TRBJ2-2; D is perhaps TRBD2 (5 bases). The V and J ends lost 1 base and 0 bases respectively, with 15 bases between them. CDR1 and CDR2 from the germline V gene are MGHRA and YSYEKL. The CDR3 consists of 18 residues. This CDR3 is CASSQVGFRTANTGELFF. The CDR3 nucleotides are TGCGCCAGCAGCCAAGTGGGCTTCCGGACTGCGAACACCGGGGAGCTGTTTTTT.

The chain recombines TRBV19 with TRBJ1-2; 9 bases are shared with TRBD1. The CDR3 covers 16 residues. The V and J ends lost 1 base and 4 bases, in that order; junction bases with no gene match: 7. CDR1 and CDR2 from the germline V gene are LNHDA and SQIVND (reference sequence). CDR3 in amino acids: CASSIGTGEEGYGYTF. The CDR3 nucleotides are TGTGCCAGTAGTATAGGGACAGGGGAGGAAGGCTATGGCTACACCTTC.

This clone was detected only once. As DNA, the CDR3 is TGCGCCAGCAGTGAGACTCTTAGCTCCTACAATGAGCAGTTCTTC. This codes for CASSETLSSYNEQFF. This rearrangement joins TRBV10-1 to TRBJ2-1, with D unclear. V lost 2 bases and J 0 bases, leaving 8 bases between the germline ends. Germline lookup yields CDR1 WNHNN and CDR2 SYGVQD (reference sequence). The CDR3 is 15 amino acids.

J is TRBJ2-7 and V is TRBV5-6, with D unclear. Trimming cost V 3 bases and J 2 bases, with 9 bases left between them. Looked up from germline, CDR1 is SGHDT and CDR2 is YYEEEE. The CDR3 runs 13 residues. The CDR3 spells CASSSGLTYEQYF. For the CDR3, the DNA is TGTGCCAGCAGCTCCGGGTTAACCTACGAGCAGTACTTC.

The chain has TRBV6-1 and TRBJ2-5; TRBD1 is a possible D gene (5 bases). The CDR3 has 15 amino acids. Trimming shortened V by 1 base and J by 5 bases, and 14 bases separated the two germline ends. Germline lookup yields CDR1 MNHNS and CDR2 SASEGT. DNA for the CDR3: TGTGCCAGCAGTGAAGGTCTAGGGGTTCTCGAGACCCAGTACTTC. This translates into CASSEGLGVLETQYF.

V and J are TRBV12-5 and TRBJ2-3; the match to TRBD1 covers 10 bases. J lost 6 bases, V lost 6 bases, and 12 bases had no gene match. The CDR3 sequence is 16 residues long. The V gene's germline CDR1 is LGHNT and CDR2 FRNRAP. CDR3 amino acids: CASGSETGGAGDTQYF. Written as DNA, the CDR3 is TGTGCTAGTGGCTCGGAGACAGGGGGCGCCGGGGATACGCAGTATTTT.

The chain combines TRBV4-1 with TRBJ2-3; D perhaps matches TRBD2 (5 bases). The CDR3 sequence is 16 residues long. The germline V gene encodes CDR1 MGHRA and CDR2 YSYEKL. The V end lost 1 base, the J end lost 6 bases, and 17 bases lay between the germline ends. As DNA, the CDR3 is TGCGCCAGCAGCCAAGGATCCCTGGGAGTAATTGATACGCAGTATTTT. Its protein product is CASSQGSLGVIDTQYF.

The rearrangement joins TRBV2 to TRBJ1-1; TRBD1 matches 9 bases. Germline V gene sequence: CDR1 SNHLY, CDR2 FYNNEI. The CDR3 covers 15 residues. With 4 bases clipped from V and 4 bases from J, the junction kept 7 bases outside the gene matches. DNA of the CDR3: TGTGCCAGCAGTGTCCTACGGGACAGGGTCACTGAAGCTTTCTTT. Its protein is CASSVLRDRVTEAFF.

The chain recombines TRBV20-1 with TRBJ1-2; D call uncertain. This CDR3 is built from 10 residues. Trimming pared 6 bases from V and 5 bases from J, leaving 7 bases between. CDR1 is DFQATT and CDR2 is SNEGSKA in the germline V gene (reference sequence). The CDR3 DNA reads as TGCAGTGCGCGGTATTATGGCTACACCTTC. As protein: CSARYYGYTF.

This sequence joins TRBV6-5 and TRBJ2-7, with 10 bases aligning to TRBD1. V was pared by 4 bases and J by 3 bases, with 9 bases of the junction left unmatched. Germline lookup yields CDR1 MNHEY and CDR2 SVGAGI. The CDR3 runs to 16 residues. CDR3 sequence: CASSFVTGTGVYEQYF. The CDR3 nucleotides are TGTGCCAGCAGTTTTGTAACCGGGACAGGGGTCTACGAGCAGTACTTC.

The chain is built from TRBV29-1 and TRBJ2-7; no clear D. Trimming pared 4 bases from V and 1 base from J, leaving 8 bases between. The CDR3 has 12 residues. Germline V lookup: CDR1 SQVTM, CDR2 ANQGSEA. The CDR3 nucleotides are TGCAGCGTTGGATACATGTCCTACGAGCAGTACTTC. Its translation is CSVGYMSYEQYF.

The chain has TRBV28 and TRBJ2-6, with D tentatively TRBD1 (5 bases). This CDR3 contains 15 residues. Per germline, CDR1 MDHEN and CDR2 SYDVKM. The V end lost 4 bases, the J end lost 0 bases, and 7 bases lay between the germline ends. CDR3 amino acids: CASSWTTSGANVLTF. For the CDR3, the DNA is TGTGCCAGCAGTTGGACAACCTCTGGGGCCAACGTCCTGACTTTC.

The V and J genes are TRBV5-1 and TRBJ2-1, with D possibly matching TRBD2 (6 bases). CDR3 length: 15 residues. V lost 1 base and J lost 6, with 14 bases in between. The germline V gene encodes CDR1 SGHRS and CDR2 YFSETQ. This CDR3 is CASSLWRAVSNEQFF. The CDR3 DNA sequence: TGCGCCAGCAGCTTGTGGAGGGCTGTGAGCAATGAGCAGTTCTTC.

This chain links TRBV7-2 with TRBJ1-1; D ambiguous. Germline-derived CDR1 and CDR2 are SGHTA and FQGNSA. The germline V and J ends were trimmed by 2 bases and 3 bases, with 7 bases remaining between them. The CDR3 spans 13 residues. The CDR3 protein is CASSLYRDTEAFF. CDR3 nucleotide sequence: TGTGCCAGCAGCTTATATCGGGACACTGAAGCTTTCTTT.

The genes are TRBV30 and TRBJ1-1; TRBD1 matches at 7 bases. The germline gives CDR1 GTSNPN, CDR2 SVGIG (reference sequence). CDR3 length: 13 amino acids. Trimming cost V 3 bases and J 0 bases; bases outside gene matches: 1. The DNA for the CDR3 is TGTGCCTGGAGCAGGGGGGTGAACACTGAAGCTTTCTTT. Its translation: CAWSRGVNTEAFF.

The chain employs TRBV2 and TRBJ2-7, with D perhaps TRBD1 (6 bases). Germline V CDR1 and CDR2: SNHLY, FYNNEI. The CDR3 is 13 amino acids. Trimming shortened V by 10 bases and J by 3 bases, and 16 bases separated the two germline ends. The CDR3 sequence: CANSQGTLYEQYF. The CDR3 bases are TGTGCCAATTCCCAGGGGACCCTCTACGAGCAGTACTTC. The full variable domain, rest sourced from reference TRBV2 and TRBJ2-7, is EPEVTQTPSHQVTQMGQEVILRCVPISNHLYFYWYRQILGQKVEFLVSFYNNEISEKSEIFDDQFSVERPDGSNFTLKIRSTKLEDSAMYFCANSQGTLYEQYFGPGTRLTVT.

This clone occurred once. The V and J genes are TRBV2 and TRBJ1-3; D remains ambiguous. The CDR3 runs 15 residues. Germline assignment: CDR1 SNHLY and CDR2 FYNNEI. V lost 4 bases to trimming and J lost 0 bases, with 10 bases between them. CDR3 sequence reads: CASSASLLSGNTIYF. CDR3 DNA sequence: TGTGCCAGCAGTGCTAGCCTGCTCTCTGGAAACACCATATATTTT. Together with reference TRBV2 and TRBJ1-3, the CDR3 gives the full variable domain: EPEVTQTPSHQVTQMGQEVILRCVPISNHLYFYWYRQILGQKVEFLVSFYNNEISEKSEIFDDQFSVERPDGSNFTLKIRSTKLEDSAMYFCASSASLLSGNTIYFGEGSWLTVV.

This sequence joins TRBV29-1 and TRBJ2-1; TRBD2 agrees at 8 bases. The CDR3 length is 16 residues. Germline CDR1 is SQVTM and CDR2 is ANQGSEA. J was trimmed by 0 bases and V by 5 bases; bases with no gene match: 9. CDR3 DNA: TGCAGCGTTCACAATCCGGGACTAGTCTCCTACAATGAGCAGTTCTTC. Amino acid sequence: CSVHNPGLVSYNEQFF.

The V and J genes are TRBV5-1 and TRBJ2-1; 10 bases are a match to TRBD2. V shed 4 bases, J shed 8 bases, and the junction held 18 bases outside the gene matches. This CDR3 comprises 18 residues. The germline V gene has CDR1 SGHRS and CDR2 YFSETQ. As DNA, the CDR3 is TGCGCCAGCAGCCCCCAGGCGGTTAGCGGGAGGCCTAGAGATGAGCAGTTCTTC. Its translation: CASSPQAVSGRPRDEQFF.

This chain joins TRBV27 and TRBJ2-2; 8 bases align to TRBD2. V lost 8 bases to trimming and J lost 7 bases; unmatched junction nucleotides: 21. The CDR3 covers 18 residues. The germline V gene has CDR1 MNHEY and CDR2 SMNVEV (reference sequence). The CDR3 region has the DNA TGTGCCAGCGCTGGGGTAAGCGGGAGTATCTGGAGCGGCGGGGAGCTGTTTTTT. Its protein product is CASAGVSGSIWSGGELFF.

V is TRBV28 and J is TRBJ1-2, with D unresolved. The CDR3 contains 13 residues. V dropped 4 bases and J dropped 5 bases, with 11 bases sitting between them. The V gene's germline CDR1 is MDHEN and CDR2 SYDVKM. The CDR3 DNA sequence: TGTGCCAGCAGTTCCCCCCCGGGATATGGCTACACCTTC. As protein: CASSSPPGYGYTF.

The chain couples TRBV7-9 to TRBJ1-1; TRBD1 aligns across 8 bases. The germline V gene has CDR1 SEHNR and CDR2 FQNEAQ (reference sequence). The CDR3 has 14 residues. With 4 bases clipped from V and 1 base from J, the junction kept 2 bases outside the gene matches. Here the CDR3 DNA reads TGTGCCAGCAGCTCGACAGGGGAGAACACTGAAGCTTTCTTT. This sequence encodes CASSSTGENTEAFF.

The chain has TRBV2 and TRBJ1-4; D perhaps matches TRBD1 (6 bases). The CDR3 runs to 14 residues. V lost 6 bases and J 8 bases, leaving 16 bases between the germline ends. From germline, CDR1 is SNHLY and CDR2 FYNNEI. CDR3 nucleotides: TGTGCCAGCAGCGAAAACAGGGTTAGAGAAAAACTGTTTTTT. The encoded protein is CASSENRVREKLFF.

A single count supports this clone. The chain is built from TRBV28 and TRBJ2-3, with 7 bases aligning to TRBD1. Germline V gene lookup returns CDR1 MDHEN and CDR2 SYDVKM. The CDR3 length is 14 residues. Trimming cost V 7 bases and J 6 bases; bases outside gene matches: 10. The CDR3 reads CASTLTGVSDTQYF. In DNA, the CDR3 is TGTGCCAGCACCTTAACAGGGGTTTCCGATACGCAGTATTTT.

The chain has TRBV6-1 and TRBJ1-2; D is unclear. The CDR3 length is 11 residues. Germline V CDR1 and CDR2: MNHNS, SASEGT. V was cut by 5 bases and J by 4 bases, with 5 bases left in between. CDR3 bases: TGTGCCAGCAGTTACAGCTATGGCTACACCTTC. Translating gives CASSYSYGYTF.